This TCR beta chain was identified during a study of cytomegalovirus exposure and HLA in healthy donors. Study-level information: Of 398 genotyped donors, more than 75% clustered with self-reported Caucasian donors.

PCR used 60 Vbeta primers and 13 Jbeta primers. This table comes from immunoSEQ multiplex PCR, and its TCRdb copy is limited to in-frame clones, with some not included. The profile shows approximately 97,000 clones, around 72% of them singletons. This CDR3 has 12 amino acids. Germline V gene lookup returns CDR1 SEHNR and CDR2 FQNEAQ (reference sequence). About this clone itself: Its antigen is unknown. At one boundary the junction diverges from the germline segment, which might be a read error.

General study points: Later analysis demonstrated an association between a missense DCLRE1C variant and TCR beta V- and J-gene trimming. Productive status was seen about 90% or about 30% of the time for most TCR beta V segments in an earlier analysis.

The TCR sequence derives from a man aged 40-50 years in good health and CMV-seronegative. The V gene is TRBV7-9, the J gene TRBJ1-4; D remains ambiguous. Sequenced sample: PBMCs. This chain's CDR3 is CSSSSGLEKLFF. CDR3 coding DNA: TGTTCCAGCAGCTCGGGTCTTGAAAAACTGTTTTTT. The variable domain in full, completed from reference TRBV7-9 and TRBJ1-4, reads DTGVSQNPRHKITKRGQNVTFRCDPISEHNRLYWYRQTLGQGPEFLTYFQNEAQLEKSRLLSDRFSAERPKGSFSTLEIQRTEQGDSAMYLCSSSSGLEKLFFGSGTQLSVL.